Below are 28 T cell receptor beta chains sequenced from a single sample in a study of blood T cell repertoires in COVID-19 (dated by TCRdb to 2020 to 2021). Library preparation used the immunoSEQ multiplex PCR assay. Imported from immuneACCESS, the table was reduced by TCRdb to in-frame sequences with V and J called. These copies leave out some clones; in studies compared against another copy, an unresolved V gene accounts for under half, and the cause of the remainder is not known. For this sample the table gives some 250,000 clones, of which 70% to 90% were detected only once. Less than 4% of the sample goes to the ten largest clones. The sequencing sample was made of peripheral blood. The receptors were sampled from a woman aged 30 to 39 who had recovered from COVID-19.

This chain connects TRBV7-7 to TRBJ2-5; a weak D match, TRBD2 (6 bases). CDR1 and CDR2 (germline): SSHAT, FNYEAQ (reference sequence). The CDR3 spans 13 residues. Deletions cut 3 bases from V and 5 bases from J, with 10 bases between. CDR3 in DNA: TGTGCCAGCAGCTTGGCCCGGGAGGAGACCCAGTACTTC. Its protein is CASSLAREETQYF. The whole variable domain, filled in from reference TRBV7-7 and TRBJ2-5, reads GAGVSQSPRYKVTKRGQDVTLRCDPISSHATLYWYQQALGQGPEFLTYFNYEAQPDKSGLPSDRFSAERPEGSISTLTIQRTEQRDSAMYRCASSLAREETQYFGPGTRLLVL.

The CDR3 spells CASSAGVGTEETQYF. CDR3 DNA sequence: TGTGCCAGCAGCGCGGGGGTAGGGACCGAAGAGACCCAGTACTTC. This rearrangement joins TRBV9 to TRBJ2-5, with a weak D call TRBD2 (6 bases). This CDR3 contains 15 residues. The V gene lost 3 bases and the J gene lost 3 bases, with 15 bases spanning the gap. Germline assignment: CDR1 SGDLS and CDR2 YYNGEE. Full variable domain (rest looked up from reference TRBV9 and TRBJ2-5): DSGVTQTPKHLITATGQRVTLRCSPRSGDLSVYWYQQSLDQGLQFLIQYYNGEERAKGNILERFSAQQFPDLHSELNLSSLELGDSALYFCASSAGVGTEETQYFGPGTRLLVL.

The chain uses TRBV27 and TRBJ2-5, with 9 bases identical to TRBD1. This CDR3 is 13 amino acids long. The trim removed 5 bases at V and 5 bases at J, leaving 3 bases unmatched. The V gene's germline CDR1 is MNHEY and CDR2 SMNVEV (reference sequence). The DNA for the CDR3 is TGTGCCAGCAGTGTACAGGGGGCGGAGACCCAGTACTTC. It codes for CASSVQGAETQYF.

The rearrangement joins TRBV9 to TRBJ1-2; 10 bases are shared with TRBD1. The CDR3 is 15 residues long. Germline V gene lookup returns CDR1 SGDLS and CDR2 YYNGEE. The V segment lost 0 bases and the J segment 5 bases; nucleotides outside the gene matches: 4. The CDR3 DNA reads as TGTGCCAGCAGCGTAGGTCGACAGGGGGCGTATGGCTACACCTTC. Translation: CASSVGRQGAYGYTF.

The CDR3 reads CASRQDNSPLHF. CDR3 in DNA: TGCGCCAGCAGACAGGATAATTCACCCCTCCACTTT. The gene calls are TRBV5-1 and TRBJ1-6; TRBD1 is a possible D gene (5 bases). CDR3 length: 12 amino acids. CDR1 is SGHRS, CDR2 YFSETQ, per germline. V dropped 5 bases and J dropped 5 bases, with 5 bases sitting between them.

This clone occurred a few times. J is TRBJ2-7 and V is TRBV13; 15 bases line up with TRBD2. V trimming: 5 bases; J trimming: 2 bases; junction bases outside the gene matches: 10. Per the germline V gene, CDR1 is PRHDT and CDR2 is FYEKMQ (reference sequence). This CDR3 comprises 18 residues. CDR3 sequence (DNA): TGTGCCAGCAGCCCCCGGACTAGCGGGGGGGTTCGTCCCTACGAGCAGTACTTC. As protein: CASSPRTSGGVRPYEQYF.

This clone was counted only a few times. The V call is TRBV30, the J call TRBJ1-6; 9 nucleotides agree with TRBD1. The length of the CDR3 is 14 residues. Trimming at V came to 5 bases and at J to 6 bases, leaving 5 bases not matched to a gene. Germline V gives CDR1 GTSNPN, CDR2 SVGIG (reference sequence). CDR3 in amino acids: CAWEGQGSNSPLHF. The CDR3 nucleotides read TGTGCCTGGGAGGGACAGGGTTCTAATTCACCCCTCCACTTT. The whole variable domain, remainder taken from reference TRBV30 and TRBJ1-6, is SQTIHQWPATLVQPVGSPLSLECTVEGTSNPNLYWYRQAAGRGLQLLFYSVGIGQISSEVPQNLSASRPQDRQFILSSKKLLLSDSGFYLCAWEGQGSNSPLHFGNGTRLTVT.

CDR3: CASNPGADTQYF. The DNA for the CDR3 is TGTGCCAGCAACCCCGGGGCAGATACGCAGTATTTT. The rearrangement joins TRBV12-3 or TRBV12-4 to TRBJ2-3; the D gene is possibly TRBD2 (5 bases). V lost 7 bases to trimming and J lost 4 bases, with 9 bases between them. CDR3 length: 12 residues.

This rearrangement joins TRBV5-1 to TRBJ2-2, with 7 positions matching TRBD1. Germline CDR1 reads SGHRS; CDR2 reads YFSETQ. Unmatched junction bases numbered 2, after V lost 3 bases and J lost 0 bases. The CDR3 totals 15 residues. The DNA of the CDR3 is TGCGCCAGCAGCTACAGGGGTGCGAACACCGGGGAGCTGTTTTTT. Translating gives CASSYRGANTGELFF.

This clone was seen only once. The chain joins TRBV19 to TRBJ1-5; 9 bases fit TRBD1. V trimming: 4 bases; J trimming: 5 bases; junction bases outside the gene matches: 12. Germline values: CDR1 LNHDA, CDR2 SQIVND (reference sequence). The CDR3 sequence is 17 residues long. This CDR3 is CASSRGTWDRADQPQHF. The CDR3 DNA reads TGTGCCAGTAGTAGGGGCACGTGGGACAGGGCGGATCAGCCCCAGCATTTT.

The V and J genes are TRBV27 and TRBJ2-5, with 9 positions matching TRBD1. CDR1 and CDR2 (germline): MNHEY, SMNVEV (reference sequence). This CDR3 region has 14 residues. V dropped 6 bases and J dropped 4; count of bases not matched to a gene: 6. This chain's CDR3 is CASSQLTGGETQYF. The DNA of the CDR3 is TGTGCCAGCAGCCAGCTGACAGGGGGAGAGACCCAGTACTTC.

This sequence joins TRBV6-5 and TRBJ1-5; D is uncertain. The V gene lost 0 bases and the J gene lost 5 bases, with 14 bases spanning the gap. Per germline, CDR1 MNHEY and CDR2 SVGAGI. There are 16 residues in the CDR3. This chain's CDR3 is CASSYSIVLGDQPQHF. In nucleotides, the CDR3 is TGTGCCAGCAGTTACTCGATTGTGCTCGGGGATCAGCCCCAGCATTTT.

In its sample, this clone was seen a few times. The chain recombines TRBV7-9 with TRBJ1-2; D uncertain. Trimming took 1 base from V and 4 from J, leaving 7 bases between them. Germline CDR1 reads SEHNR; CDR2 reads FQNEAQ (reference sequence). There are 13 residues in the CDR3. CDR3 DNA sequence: TGTGCCAGCAGCTTAGACAGTGGCTATGGCTACACCTTC. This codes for CASSLDSGYGYTF.

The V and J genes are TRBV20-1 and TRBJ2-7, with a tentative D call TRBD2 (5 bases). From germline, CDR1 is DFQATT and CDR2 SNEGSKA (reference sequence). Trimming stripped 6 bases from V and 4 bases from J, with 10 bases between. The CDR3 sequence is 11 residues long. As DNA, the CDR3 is TGCAGTGCGCCACGGGGTTACGAGCAGTACTTC. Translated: CSAPRGYEQYF.

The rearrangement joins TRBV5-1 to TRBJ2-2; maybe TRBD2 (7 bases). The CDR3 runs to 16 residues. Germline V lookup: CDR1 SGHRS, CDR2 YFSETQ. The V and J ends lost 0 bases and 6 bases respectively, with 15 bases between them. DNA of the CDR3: TGCGCCAGCAGCTTGGTGTCGGGGGGCCCTCCCGGGGAGCTGTTTTTT. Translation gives CASSLVSGGPPGELFF.

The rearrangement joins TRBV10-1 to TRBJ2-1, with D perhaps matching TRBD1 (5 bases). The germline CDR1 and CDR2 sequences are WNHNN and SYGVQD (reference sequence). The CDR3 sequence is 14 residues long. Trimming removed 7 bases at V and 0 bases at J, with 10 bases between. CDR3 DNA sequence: TGCGCCAGCAAAGCCAGGGCCTCCTACAATGAGCAGTTCTTC. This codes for CASKARASYNEQFF.

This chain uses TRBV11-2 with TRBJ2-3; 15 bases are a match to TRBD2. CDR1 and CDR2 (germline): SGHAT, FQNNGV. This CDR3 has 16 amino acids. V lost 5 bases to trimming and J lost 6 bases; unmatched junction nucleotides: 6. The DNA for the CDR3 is TGTGCCAGCAGCGCTGGGACTAGCGGGGGGTTGGATACGCAGTATTTT. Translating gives CASSAGTSGGLDTQYF.

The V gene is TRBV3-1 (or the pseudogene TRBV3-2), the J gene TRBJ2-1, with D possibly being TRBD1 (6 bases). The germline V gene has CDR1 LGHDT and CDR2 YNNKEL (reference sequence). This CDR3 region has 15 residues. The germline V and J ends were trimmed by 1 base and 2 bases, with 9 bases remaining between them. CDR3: CASSQVTGTYNEQFF. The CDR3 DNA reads TGTGCCAGCAGCCAAGTTACAGGGACCTACAATGAGCAGTTCTTC.

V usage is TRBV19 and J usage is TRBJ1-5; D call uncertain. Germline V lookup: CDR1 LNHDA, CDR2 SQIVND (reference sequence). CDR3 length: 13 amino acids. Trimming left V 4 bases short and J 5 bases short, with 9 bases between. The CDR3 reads CASSTNSYQPQHF. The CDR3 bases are TGTGCCAGTAGTACAAATAGTTATCAGCCCCAGCATTTT.

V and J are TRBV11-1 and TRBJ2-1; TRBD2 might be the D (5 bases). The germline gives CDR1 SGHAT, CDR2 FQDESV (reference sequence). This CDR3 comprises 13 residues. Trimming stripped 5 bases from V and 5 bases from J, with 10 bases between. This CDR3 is CASSLGLNNEQFF. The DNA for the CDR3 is TGTGCCAGCAGCCTCGGACTGAACAATGAGCAGTTCTTC.

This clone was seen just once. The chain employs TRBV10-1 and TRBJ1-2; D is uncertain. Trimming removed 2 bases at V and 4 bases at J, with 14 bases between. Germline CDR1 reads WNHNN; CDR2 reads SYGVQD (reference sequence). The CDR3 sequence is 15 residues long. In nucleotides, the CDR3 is TGCGCCAGCAGTGAGCCGGAGGACGGATCCTATGGCTACACCTTC. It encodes CASSEPEDGSYGYTF.

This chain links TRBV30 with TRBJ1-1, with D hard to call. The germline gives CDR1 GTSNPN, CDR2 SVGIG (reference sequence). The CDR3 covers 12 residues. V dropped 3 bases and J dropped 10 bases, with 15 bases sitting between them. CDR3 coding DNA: TGTGCCTGGAGGGAACCCGCGGGGAGAGCTTTCTTT. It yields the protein CAWREPAGRAFF.

The CDR3 coding sequence is TGCGCCAGCAGCTTGGGTACTAGCTCACTTCAAGAGACCCAGTACTTC. Amino acids: CASSLGTSSLQETQYF. The chain employs TRBV5-1 and TRBJ2-5; perhaps TRBD2 as D (6 bases). Germline values: CDR1 SGHRS, CDR2 YFSETQ. V lost 0 bases and J 2 bases, leaving 14 bases between the germline ends. The CDR3 is 16 amino acids. The variable domain in full, with the rest retrieved from reference TRBV5-1 and TRBJ2-5, is KAGVTQTPRYLIKTRGQQVTLSCSPISGHRSVSWYQQTPGQGLQFLFEYFSETQRNKGNFPGRFSGRQFSNSRSEMNVSTLELGDSALYLCASSLGTSSLQETQYFGPGTRLLVL.

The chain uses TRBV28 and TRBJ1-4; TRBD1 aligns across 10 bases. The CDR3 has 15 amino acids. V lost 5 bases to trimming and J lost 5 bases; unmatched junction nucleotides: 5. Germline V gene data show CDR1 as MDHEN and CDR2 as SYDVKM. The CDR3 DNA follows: TGTGCCAGCAGTGCCCCGGGACAGGGGAATGAAAAACTGTTTTTT. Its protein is CASSAPGQGNEKLFF.

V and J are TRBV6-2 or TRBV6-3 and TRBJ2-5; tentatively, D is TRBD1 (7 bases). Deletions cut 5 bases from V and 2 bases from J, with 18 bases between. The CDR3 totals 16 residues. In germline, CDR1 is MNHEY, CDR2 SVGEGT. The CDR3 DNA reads TGTGCCAGCAGTAAAAGACAGGGAGGAACGCAAGAGACCCAGTACTTC. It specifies CASSKRQGGTQETQYF.

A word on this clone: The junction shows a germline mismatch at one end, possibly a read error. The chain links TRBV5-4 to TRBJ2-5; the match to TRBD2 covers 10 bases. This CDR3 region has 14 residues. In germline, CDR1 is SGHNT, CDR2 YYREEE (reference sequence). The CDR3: CASSLAGGSEIQYF. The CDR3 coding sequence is TGTGCCAGCAGCTTAGCGGGGGGGTCGGAGATCCAGTACTTC.

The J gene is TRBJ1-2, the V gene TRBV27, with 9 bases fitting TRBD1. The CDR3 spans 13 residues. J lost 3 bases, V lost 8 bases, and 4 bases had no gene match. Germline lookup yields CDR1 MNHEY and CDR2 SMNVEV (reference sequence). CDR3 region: CASGRQGDYGYTF. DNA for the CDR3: TGTGCCAGCGGTCGACAGGGGGACTATGGCTACACCTTC.

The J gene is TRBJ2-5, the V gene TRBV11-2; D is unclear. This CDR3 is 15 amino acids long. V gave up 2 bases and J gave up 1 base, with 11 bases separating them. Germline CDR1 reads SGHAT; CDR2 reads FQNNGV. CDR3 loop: CASSLLSGRQETQYF. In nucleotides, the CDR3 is TGTGCCAGCAGCTTACTCTCAGGCCGCCAAGAGACCCAGTACTTC. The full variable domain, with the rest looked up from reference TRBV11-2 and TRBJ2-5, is EAGVAQSPRYKIIEKRQSVAFWCNPISGHATLYWYQQILGQGPKLLIQFQNNGVVDDSQLPKDRFSAERLKGVDSTLKIQPAKLEDSAVYLCASSLLSGRQETQYFGPGTRLLVL.